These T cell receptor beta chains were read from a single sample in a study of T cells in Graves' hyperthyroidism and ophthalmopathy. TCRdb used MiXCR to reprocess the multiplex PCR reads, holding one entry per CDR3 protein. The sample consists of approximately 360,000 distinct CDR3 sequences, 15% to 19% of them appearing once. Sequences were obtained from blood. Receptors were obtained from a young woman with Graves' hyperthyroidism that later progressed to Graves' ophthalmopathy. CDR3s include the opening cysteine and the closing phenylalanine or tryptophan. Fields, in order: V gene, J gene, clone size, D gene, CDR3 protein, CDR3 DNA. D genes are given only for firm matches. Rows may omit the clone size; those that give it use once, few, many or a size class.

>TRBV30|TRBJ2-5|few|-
CAWSVKVGETQYF
TGTGCCTGGAGTGTAAAGGTTGGGGAGACCCAGTACTTC
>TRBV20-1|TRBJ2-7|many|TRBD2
CSATRAGGVHEQYF
TGCAGTGCCACGAGGGCGGGAGGGGTCCACGAGCAGTACTTC
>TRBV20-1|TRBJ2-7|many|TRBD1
CSAPSGTGNEQYF
TGCAGTGCCCCGTCCGGGACAGGGAACGAGCAGTACTTC
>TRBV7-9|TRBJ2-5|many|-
CASRPPGYQETQYF
TGTGCCAGCAGGCCTCCCGGCTACCAAGAGACCCAGTACTTC
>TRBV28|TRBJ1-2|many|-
CASSSRWWKGNYGYTF
TGTGCCAGCAGTTCCCGGTGGTGGAAGGGTAACTATGGCTACACCTTC
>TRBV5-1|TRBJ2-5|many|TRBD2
CASSLEIAGNQETQYF
TGCGCCAGCAGCTTGGAAATAGCGGGCAACCAAGAGACCCAGTACTTC
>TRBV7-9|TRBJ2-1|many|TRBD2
CASGPAGGNEQFF
TGTGCCAGCGGGCCTGCCGGGGGGAATGAGCAGTTCTTC
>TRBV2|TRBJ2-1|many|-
CASSDSGSYNEQFF
TGTGCCAGCAGTGACAGCGGCTCCTACAATGAGCAGTTCTTC
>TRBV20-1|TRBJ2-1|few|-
CSAISRDFTYNEQFF
TGCAGTGCAATTTCCCGGGACTTCACCTACAATGAGCAGTTCTTC
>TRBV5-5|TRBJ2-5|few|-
CASSLAITQQETQYF
TGTGCCAGCAGCTTGGCCATCACGCAGCAAGAGACCCAGTACTTC
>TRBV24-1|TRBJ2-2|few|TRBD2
CATGAGASGELFF
TGTGCCACAGGAGCGGGAGCCAGCGGGGAGCTGTTTTTT
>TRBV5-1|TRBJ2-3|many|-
CASSPRAGDTQYF
TGCGCCAGCAGCCCCCGGGCGGGAGATACGCAGTATTTT
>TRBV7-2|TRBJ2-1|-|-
CATDTAVSYNEQLF
TGTGCCACCGATACAGCCGTCTCCTACAATGAGCAGCTCTTC
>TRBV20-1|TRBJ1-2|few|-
CSASRAEGANYGYTF
TGCAGTGCTAGCAGGGCGGAGGGGGCTAACTATGGCTACACCTTC
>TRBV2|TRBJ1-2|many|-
CASSDRDTVGYGYTF
TGTGCCAGCAGTGACCGGGACACCGTTGGGTATGGCTACACCTTC
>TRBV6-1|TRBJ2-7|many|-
CASSQEAYEQYF
TGTGCCAGCAGCCAAGAAGCCTACGAGCAGTACTTC
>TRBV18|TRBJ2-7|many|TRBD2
CASSPRTRLSVAYEQYF
TGTGCCAGCTCACCCCGGACTAGACTTTCAGTCGCCTACGAGCAGTACTTC
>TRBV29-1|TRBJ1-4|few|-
CSVVPLEKGEKLFF
TGCAGCGTCGTCCCGTTGGAAAAGGGAGAAAAACTGTTTTTT
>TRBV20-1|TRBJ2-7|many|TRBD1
CSASDDRGGYEQYF
TGCAGTGCTTCAGATGACAGGGGCGGCTACGAGCAGTACTTC
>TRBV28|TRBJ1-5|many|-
CASRPRISNQPQHF
TGTGCCAGCAGACCCAGGATTAGCAATCAGCCCCAGCATTTT